The 24 T cell receptor beta chains listed next were all sequenced from one sample in a study of tumor-infiltrating lymphocytes in localized non-small cell lung cancer. Sequenced by immunoSEQ multiplex PCR; TCRdb stores in-frame clones only, minus some. The table lists about 29,000 clones, 70% to 90% of them singletons. Sequencing was carried out using lung tumor tissue. The receptor set was obtained from a human donor with non-small cell lung cancer.

V and J are TRBV6-4 and TRBJ1-1, with unresolved D. V gave up 6 bases and J gave up 5 bases, with 13 bases separating them. The germline V gene has CDR1 MRHNA and CDR2 SNTAGT. This CDR3 has 13 residues. The CDR3 protein is CASSETEQTEAFF. CDR3 nucleotides: TGTGCCAGCAGCGAAACGGAACAGACTGAAGCTTTCTTT.

The V and J genes are TRBV30 and TRBJ2-1, with D possibly called TRBD1 or TRBD2 (5 bases each). From germline, CDR1 is GTSNPN and CDR2 SVGIG (reference sequence). V lost 8 bases and J lost 2, with 13 bases in between. This CDR3 is 13 amino acids long. CDR3 amino acids: CAAGDRPYNEQFF. CDR3 bases: TGTGCCGCCGGGGACCGACCCTACAATGAGCAGTTCTTC.

There are a few counts of this clone. The chain employs TRBV2 and TRBJ2-6; unclear D gene. From germline, CDR1 is SNHLY and CDR2 FYNNEI. Trimming removed 11 bases at V and 1 base at J, with 9 bases between. This CDR3 region has 13 residues. In DNA, the CDR3 is TGTGCCGGGGAAACTTCTGGGGCCAACGTCCTGACTTTC. Its protein is CAGETSGANVLTF.

This chain uses TRBV13 with TRBJ2-5; TRBD1 agrees at 9 bases. The CDR3 is 15 amino acids. Germline CDR1 PRHDT, CDR2 FYEKMQ (reference sequence). Unmatched junction bases numbered 6, after V lost 2 bases and J lost 5 bases. This chain's CDR3 is CASSLKQGAPETQYF. In DNA form, the CDR3 reads TGTGCCAGCAGCTTAAAACAGGGGGCGCCGGAGACCCAGTACTTC.

The chain uses TRBV30 and TRBJ1-6; 7 nucleotides match TRBD1. V was pared by 5 bases and J by 9 bases, with 10 bases of the junction left unmatched. The CDR3 is made up of 14 amino acids. The germline V gene encodes CDR1 GTSNPN and CDR2 SVGIG (reference sequence). Here the CDR3 DNA reads TGTGCCTGGCGGCCGGACAGGACTTCTTCACCCCTCCACTTT. It yields the protein CAWRPDRTSSPLHF.

A few counts support this clone. V usage is TRBV19 and J usage is TRBJ2-1, with 8 bases lining up with TRBD1. The trim removed 3 bases at V and 6 bases at J, leaving 1 base unmatched. Germline CDR1 and CDR2: LNHDA and SQIVND (reference sequence). This CDR3 spans 13 amino acids. CDR3 in amino acids: CASSIGQGNEQFF. CDR3 DNA sequence: TGTGCCAGTAGTATCGGACAGGGCAATGAGCAGTTCTTC.

The genes are TRBV5-1 and TRBJ2-1; D is perhaps TRBD1 (5 bases). Trimming took off 0 bases at V and 3 bases at J, with 10 bases between the two ends. Germline lookup yields CDR1 SGHRS and CDR2 YFSETQ. The CDR3 contains 15 residues. The CDR3 is CASSLGTGNYNEQFF. CDR3 bases: TGCGCCAGCAGCTTGGGCACAGGAAACTACAATGAGCAGTTCTTC.

On this clone itself: The junction departs from germline at one end; a sequencing error may be responsible. This chain uses TRBV7-7 with TRBJ2-2, with D hard to call. CDR3 length: 14 amino acids. The germline CDR1 and CDR2 sequences are SSHAT and FNYEAQ (reference sequence). CDR3 loop: CASSNRPGPEELFF. The CDR3, as DNA: TGTGCTAGCAGCAACCGACCTGGACCTGAGGAGCTGTTTTTT. Full variable domain (rest looked up from reference TRBV7-7 and TRBJ2-2): GAGVSQSPRYKVTKRGQDVTLRCDPISSHATLYWYQQALGQGPEFLTYFNYEAQPDKSGLPSDRFSAERPEGSISTLTIQRTEQRDSAMYRCASSNRPGPEELFFGEGSRLTVL.

This chain joins TRBV12-5 and TRBJ2-1, with 12 bases aligning to TRBD2. CDR1 is LGHNT, CDR2 FRNRAP, per germline. This CDR3 has 12 residues. J lost 9 bases, V lost 6 bases, and 0 bases had no gene match. As DNA, the CDR3 is TGTGCTAGTGGACTAGCGGGGGGTGAGCAGTTCTTC. Translated: CASGLAGGEQFF.

The gene calls are TRBV9 and TRBJ1-3; D might be TRBD1 (6 bases). Trimming removed 0 bases at V and 4 bases at J, with 11 bases between. This CDR3 has 15 residues. In germline, CDR1 is SGDLS, CDR2 YYNGEE. The CDR3 sequence is CASSVEGVYGNTIYF. CDR3 coding DNA: TGTGCCAGCAGCGTAGAGGGGGTATACGGAAACACCATATATTTT. Combining the CDR3 with reference TRBV9 and TRBJ1-3 gives the whole variable domain DSGVTQTPKHLITATGQRVTLRCSPRSGDLSVYWYQQSLDQGLQFLIQYYNGEERAKGNILERFSAQQFPDLHSELNLSSLELGDSALYFCASSVEGVYGNTIYFGEGSWLTVV.

V usage is TRBV9 and J usage is TRBJ2-2; 9 nucleotides align to TRBD2. The J segment lost 7 bases and the V segment lost 0 bases, leaving 10 bases of the junction unmatched. The CDR3 spans 17 residues. Germline assignment: CDR1 SGDLS and CDR2 YYNGEE. The CDR3 DNA sequence: TGTGCCAGCAGCGTAGTTGCTAGCGGGATAAGTAGCGGGGAGCTGTTTTTT. Translating gives CASSVVASGISSGELFF. The complete variable domain, with remaining parts taken from reference TRBV9 and TRBJ2-2, reads DSGVTQTPKHLITATGQRVTLRCSPRSGDLSVYWYQQSLDQGLQFLIQYYNGEERAKGNILERFSAQQFPDLHSELNLSSLELGDSALYFCASSVVASGISSGELFFGEGSRLTVL.

V and J are TRBV6-1 and TRBJ1-4; 7 bases are a match to TRBD1. The CDR3 consists of 13 residues. J lost 4 bases, V lost 9 bases, and 5 bases had no gene match. Per germline, CDR1 MNHNS and CDR2 SASEGT. The CDR3 bases are TGTGCCAGTACAGGGGTTAATAATGAAAAACTGTTTTTT. Amino acids: CASTGVNNEKLFF.

The CDR3 here is CASSVEGSSWETQYF. In DNA form, the CDR3 reads TGTGCCAGCAGCGTAGAAGGTAGCTCTTGGGAGACCCAGTACTTC. This chain links TRBV9 with TRBJ2-5; D call uncertain. This CDR3 has 15 amino acids. The germline gives CDR1 SGDLS, CDR2 YYNGEE. Trimming removed 0 bases at V and 5 bases at J, with 14 bases between. Full variable domain (outside the CDR3, taken from reference TRBV9 and TRBJ2-5): DSGVTQTPKHLITATGQRVTLRCSPRSGDLSVYWYQQSLDQGLQFLIQYYNGEERAKGNILERFSAQQFPDLHSELNLSSLELGDSALYFCASSVEGSSWETQYFGPGTRLLVL.

This rearrangement joins TRBV4-3 to TRBJ1-6, with no clear D. This CDR3 has 17 residues. Trimming shortened V by 1 base and J by 0 bases, and 10 bases separated the two germline ends. Germline assignment: CDR1 LGHNA and CDR2 YSLEER. In DNA, the CDR3 is TGCGCCAGCAGCCAAGTTGCAGCGAGCTCCTATAATTCACCCCTCCACTTT. It translates to CASSQVAASSYNSPLHF.

J is TRBJ2-2 and V is TRBV5-6; D is undetermined. CDR1 is SGHDT and CDR2 is YYEEEE in the germline V gene. There are 13 residues in the CDR3. Trimming removed 0 bases from V and 8 bases from J, with 8 bases in between. This CDR3 reads CASSLEFGGELFF. The CDR3 DNA reads as TGTGCCAGCAGCTTGGAGTTTGGGGGGGAGCTGTTTTTT.

J is TRBJ2-1 and V is TRBV5-5; no definite D call. Per germline, CDR1 SGHKS and CDR2 YYEKEE (reference sequence). This CDR3 region has 15 residues. V was shortened by 0 bases and J by 13 bases, with 20 bases between the two germline ends. The CDR3 protein is CASSLDSTTGLTQFF. In DNA, the CDR3 is TGTGCCAGCAGCTTGGACAGCACAACCGGGCTTACCCAGTTCTTC.

This clone was detected a few times. This chain uses TRBV30 with TRBJ2-7, with D possibly being TRBD1 (5 bases). Germline V gene data show CDR1 as GTSNPN and CDR2 as SVGIG (reference sequence). V gave up 0 bases and J gave up 1 base, with 10 bases separating them. The CDR3 consists of 14 residues. The CDR3 DNA reads as TGTGCCTGGAGTGTAGGGGCGACGTCCTACGAGCAGTACTTC. As protein: CAWSVGATSYEQYF.

The chain employs TRBV9 and TRBJ2-7; 9 nucleotides align to TRBD2. Germline V lookup: CDR1 SGDLS, CDR2 YYNGEE. V shed 1 base and J 5 bases; nucleotides not matched to a gene: 19. The CDR3 is 19 amino acids. CDR3 in DNA: TGTGCCAGCAGCGTAACTCCAGGAGGAGCGGGGGGCCCCCCCAACGAGCAGTACTTC. Translated, it gives CASSVTPGGAGGPPNEQYF.

The chain links TRBV29-1 to TRBJ1-2; 10 bases match TRBD1. CDR3 length: 12 residues. V gave up 6 bases and J gave up 7 bases; unmatched junction bases: 5. CDR1 SQVTM and CDR2 ANQGSEA come from the germline V gene. DNA for the CDR3: TGCAGCGTCGCGACAGGGGGCTTTGGCTACACCTTC. It codes for CSVATGGFGYTF.

The V gene is TRBV5-4, the J gene TRBJ1-4; no clear D. Looked up from germline, CDR1 is SGHNT and CDR2 is YYREEE (reference sequence). Between the trimmed V and J ends, which lost 3 bases and 8 bases, there was a span of 5 bases. This CDR3 comprises 11 residues. In DNA, the CDR3 is TGTGCCAGCAGCTCAGGAGAAAAACTGTTTTTT. Amino acid sequence: CASSSGEKLFF.

This clone was observed a few times. The genes are TRBV11-2 and TRBJ1-2; 11 positions agree with TRBD1. Germline CDR1 reads SGHAT; CDR2 reads FQNNGV. This CDR3 is 18 amino acids long. V shed 0 bases and J 5 bases; nucleotides not matched to a gene: 11. The CDR3: CASSLDRRRDRGFYGYTF. DNA for the CDR3: TGTGCCAGCAGCTTAGATCGCCGCCGGGACAGGGGGTTTTATGGCTACACCTTC. Supplemented by reference TRBV11-2 and TRBJ1-2, the full variable domain reads EAGVAQSPRYKIIEKRQSVAFWCNPISGHATLYWYQQILGQGPKLLIQFQNNGVVDDSQLPKDRFSAERLKGVDSTLKIQPAKLEDSAVYLCASSLDRRRDRGFYGYTFGSGTRLTVV.

The V call is TRBV4-3, the J call TRBJ2-2, with 9 positions matching TRBD2. Germline trimming cut 3 bases from V and 0 bases from J; bases unmatched to any gene: 2. The length of the CDR3 is 16 residues. CDR1 is LGHNA and CDR2 is YSLEER in the germline V gene. The CDR3 bases are TGCGCCAGCAGCCACCCTAGCGGGGCGAACACCGGGGAGCTGTTTTTT. Translation: CASSHPSGANTGELFF.

The table lists this clone with a few counts. The chain uses TRBV4-3 and TRBJ2-2; D might be TRBD2 (5 bases). Trimming cost V 5 bases and J 5 bases, with 6 bases left between them. There are 12 residues in the CDR3. The germline V gene has CDR1 LGHNA and CDR2 YSLEER. CDR3 sequence reads: CASSTGTGELFF. The CDR3 region has the DNA TGCGCCAGCAGCACGGGGACCGGGGAGCTGTTTTTT.

This chain links TRBV19 with TRBJ1-6; possibly TRBD1 for D (5 bases). The V gene's germline CDR1 is LNHDA and CDR2 SQIVND (reference sequence). This CDR3 region has 13 residues. V was trimmed by 5 bases and J by 9 bases, leaving 11 bases between them. The CDR3 bases are TGTGCCAGTAGTGATCAGGGTCGTTCACCCCTCCACTTT. It encodes CASSDQGRSPLHF.